This TCR beta chain was recorded in a study of T cells in Graves' hyperthyroidism and ophthalmopathy. As for the study in general: Peripheral blood was obtained at initial diagnosis, preceding any treatment. Points from the study as a whole: Researchers report that a 13 V-J model separated ophthalmopathy from stable hyperthyroidism. The model anticipated ophthalmopathy a median about six months pre-onset.

This clonotype was recorded at least ten times. Antigen specificity is unknown. Regions amplified from RNA transcripts were the TCR beta CDR3 regions. Primed by the HTBI set, a first-round RT-PCR was run on the TCR CDR3. TCRdb re-analysed the multiplex PCR reads in MiXCR, keeping a single row per CDR3 protein. The sample gives some 200,000 distinct CDR3 sequences, around 17% of which show up once; roughly 55% is in the top ten. Germline-derived CDR1 and CDR2 are DFQATT and SNEGSKA (reference sequence). The germline V and J ends were trimmed by 6 bases and 4 bases, with 13 bases remaining between them. The CDR3 extends over 13 amino acids.

The receptor was isolated from a woman between 45 and 60 years old with Graves' hyperthyroidism. Sequenced: blood. The rearrangement joins TRBV20-1 to TRBJ1-5; D call uncertain. This CDR3 reads CSASPMANQPQHF. Here the CDR3 DNA reads TGCAGTGCGTCCCCGATGGCAAATCAGCCCCAGCATTTT.